The 20 T cell receptor beta chains in this list originate from one sample, sequenced in a study of cytomegalovirus exposure and HLA in healthy donors. Primers: 60 Vbeta forward and 13 Jbeta reverse. The repertoire was sequenced with immunoSEQ multiplex PCR; TCRdb's copy has only in-frame clones and lacks some. In the table there are over 100,000 clones, around 70% of which are singletons. The sample taken for sequencing was PBMCs. The receptors were gathered from a middle-aged woman in good health and CMV-seropositive.

The rearrangement joins TRBV7-9 to TRBJ1-1; D gene unclear. V lost 7 bases, J lost 1 base, and 22 bases lay in between. CDR1 and CDR2 from the germline V gene are SEHNR and FQNEAQ (reference sequence). CDR3 length: 17 residues. Here the CDR3 reads CASITVGGWGGNTEAFF. Written as DNA, the CDR3 is TGTGCCAGCATCACAGTCGGTGGGTGGGGAGGGAACACTGAAGCTTTCTTT.

This chain uses TRBV6-6 with TRBJ1-1; D unresolved. Germline V gene sequence: CDR1 MNHNY, CDR2 SVGAGI (reference sequence). The CDR3 runs to 13 residues. Trimming cost V 10 bases and J 1 base, with 13 bases left between them. The CDR3 region has the DNA TGTGCCACCACGGGAGGGCAGAACACTGAAGCTTTCTTT. Translated: CATTGGQNTEAFF.

The DNA for the CDR3 is TGTGCCAGCAGCTTGTTCGCAGTCTACGAGCAGTACTTC. Translating gives CASSLFAVYEQYF. The chain joins TRBV5-5 to TRBJ2-7, with no clear D. CDR3 length equals 13 residues. Germline CDR1 SGHKS, CDR2 YYEKEE (reference sequence). V lost 1 base to trimming and J lost 3 bases, with 8 bases between them.

This sequence joins TRBV10-3 and TRBJ2-5; the match to TRBD1 covers 7 bases. The last part of the DNA fits TRBJ2-7 better; the J call may be wrong. The CDR3 totals 15 residues. The germline gives CDR1 ENHRY, CDR2 SYGVKD. For the CDR3, the DNA is TGTGCCATCAGTGAGTCGCGGCAGGGGGCCTACGAGCAGTACTTC. Its translation: CAISESRQGAYEQYF.

The chain recombines TRBV18 with TRBJ1-5; a possible D gene is TRBD1 (6 bases). Trimming stripped 3 bases from V and 5 bases from J, with 14 bases between. Germline V gene sequence: CDR1 KGHSH, CDR2 LQKENI. The CDR3 consists of 15 residues. CDR3 loop: CASSPRTDPDQPQHF. CDR3 sequence (DNA): TGTGCCAGCTCACCCCGGACAGACCCTGATCAGCCCCAGCATTTT.

This chain joins TRBV18 and TRBJ2-7; 7 bases are shared with TRBD1. The CDR3 has 17 amino acids. The V segment lost 3 bases and the J segment 2 bases; nucleotides outside the gene matches: 13. Germline V gene data show CDR1 as KGHSH and CDR2 as LQKENI. CDR3 in amino acids: CASSPRYRDRVTYEQYF. The CDR3 nucleotides are TGTGCCAGCTCACCGAGATACCGGGACAGAGTTACCTACGAGCAGTACTTC.

The rearrangement links TRBV7-9 to TRBJ2-1, with D possibly matching TRBD1 (6 bases). CDR3 length equals 15 residues. Germline assignment: CDR1 SEHNR and CDR2 FQNEAQ (reference sequence). V was shortened by 1 base and J by 7 bases, with 14 bases between the two germline ends. The CDR3 DNA is TGTGCCAGCAGCTTAGTCGTCCCCAGGGGTAATGAGCAGTTCTTC. It codes for CASSLVVPRGNEQFF.

This clone was counted only a few times. The V call is TRBV28, the J call TRBJ1-2, with 7 positions matching TRBD1. This CDR3 is built from 15 residues. V lost 9 bases to trimming and J lost 3 bases; unmatched junction nucleotides: 13. The V gene's germline CDR1 is MDHEN and CDR2 SYDVKM. The CDR3 loop reads CASSIPGTAHYGYTF. CDR3 in DNA: TGTGCCAGTAGCATCCCCGGGACAGCTCACTATGGCTACACCTTC.

DNA of the CDR3: TGCGCCAGCAGCCGGGCGGGGACAGGGCTTCGGGAGCAGTACTTC. Protein product: CASSRAGTGLREQYF. The chain links TRBV4-1 to TRBJ2-7; 9 nucleotides agree with TRBD1. Germline lookup yields CDR1 MGHRA and CDR2 YSYEKL. Trimming took 4 bases from V and 7 from J; bases not matched to a gene: 11. The CDR3 is 15 amino acids.

The rearrangement joins TRBV28 to TRBJ1-5; 10 nucleotides match TRBD1. The CDR3 is made up of 15 amino acids. V shed 6 bases, J shed 6 bases, and the junction held 8 bases outside the gene matches. Germline V lookup: CDR1 MDHEN, CDR2 SYDVKM. The CDR3 reads CASSPPTGGSQPQHF. Here the CDR3 DNA reads TGTGCCAGCAGCCCCCCGACAGGGGGCAGTCAGCCCCAGCATTTT.

The CDR3 is CAWSVMPRGSYNSPLHF. The DNA for the CDR3 is TGTGCCTGGAGTGTCATGCCTCGCGGCTCCTATAATTCACCCCTCCACTTT. V gene TRBV30 combines with J gene TRBJ1-6; D call uncertain. The CDR3 has 17 residues. V was trimmed by 0 bases and J by 0 bases, leaving 12 bases between them. Germline V gene lookup returns CDR1 GTSNPN and CDR2 SVGIG (reference sequence).

The chain links TRBV9 to TRBJ2-5; 7 bases match TRBD1. This CDR3 contains 13 residues. CDR1 and CDR2 (germline): SGDLS, YYNGEE. J gave up 5 bases and V 2 bases, and 3 bases lay outside the gene matches. The CDR3 is CASSVDRWETQYF. DNA for the CDR3: TGTGCCAGCAGCGTGGACAGGTGGGAGACCCAGTACTTC.

This chain uses TRBV14 with TRBJ2-3; no clear D gene. The CDR3 is 14 amino acids. The germline gives CDR1 SGHDN, CDR2 FVKESK. The V end was cut by 1 base, the J end by 7 bases, with 12 bases between. CDR3 nucleotides: TGTGCCAGCAGCCAAGTTCAACTGGTACATACGCAGTATTTT. Amino acids: CASSQVQLVHTQYF. Based on the CDR3 plus reference TRBV14 and TRBJ2-3, the full variable domain is EAGVTQFPSHSVIEKGQTVTLRCDPISGHDNLYWYRRVMGKEIKFLLHFVKESKQDESGMPNNRFLAERTGGTYSTLKVQPAELEDSGVYFCASSQVQLVHTQYFGPGTRLTVL.

J is TRBJ2-4 and V is TRBV6-5; 7 bases match TRBD1. Germline CDR1 is MNHEY and CDR2 is SVGAGI. J was trimmed by 3 bases and V by 3 bases; bases with no gene match: 5. This CDR3 is built from 15 residues. DNA of the CDR3: TGTGCCAGCAGTTATAAGGGGGCCGTCAAAAACATTCAGTACTTC. This codes for CASSYKGAVKNIQYF.

The J gene is TRBJ1-1, the V gene TRBV10-3; weak D call: TRBD1 (5 bases). Per germline, CDR1 ENHRY and CDR2 SYGVKD. V lost 3 bases and J lost 5, with 13 bases in between. The length of the CDR3 is 14 residues. CDR3 protein: CAISDISRGTEAFF. The CDR3 nucleotides read TGTGCCATCAGTGATATTAGTAGGGGAACTGAAGCTTTCTTT.

The chain recombines TRBV23-1 with TRBJ2-5; possibly TRBD1 for D (5 bases). TRBV23-1 qualifies as an ORF whose function is uncertain. The CDR3 is made up of 15 amino acids. The germline V and J ends were trimmed by 0 bases and 2 bases, with 10 bases remaining between them. The CDR3 sequence: CASSQSEQGQETQYF. In DNA form, the CDR3 reads TGCGCCAGCAGTCAATCGGAGCAGGGTCAAGAGACCCAGTACTTC.

The chain employs TRBV20-1 and TRBJ2-5; D unresolved. This CDR3 has 10 residues. CDR1 is DFQATT, CDR2 SNEGSKA, per germline (reference sequence). The V gene lost 4 bases and the J gene lost 3 bases, with 3 bases spanning the gap. This CDR3 reads CSATEETQYF. The CDR3 region has the DNA TGCAGTGCTACCGAAGAGACCCAGTACTTC.

The CDR3 DNA follows: TGTGCCAGCAGCCCTGCCGCCAGGGGGCACGGAGCTTTCTTT. Translating gives CASSPAARGHGAFF. The rearrangement uses TRBV7-2 and TRBJ1-1; 8 bases agree with TRBD1. Germline V CDR1 and CDR2: SGHTA, FQGNSA. Trimming took 5 bases from V and 10 from J; bases not matched to a gene: 12. The CDR3 totals 14 residues.

This clone was counted once. This rearrangement joins TRBV30 to TRBJ1-2; the match to TRBD1 covers 11 bases. This CDR3 spans 12 amino acids. The germline CDR1 and CDR2 sequences are GTSNPN and SVGIG (reference sequence). The J segment lost 5 bases and the V segment lost 6 bases, leaving 2 bases of the junction unmatched. The CDR3 here is CACGDRGYGYTF. The CDR3 nucleotides are TGTGCCTGTGGGGACAGGGGGTATGGCTACACCTTC.

V gene TRBV2 combines with J gene TRBJ1-5, with 9 bases aligning to TRBD1. The CDR3 is 15 residues long. The V segment lost 6 bases and the J segment 1 base; nucleotides outside the gene matches: 4. Germline CDR1 is SNHLY and CDR2 is FYNNEI. CDR3 coding DNA: TGTGCCAGCAGCAACAGGGGGCAAAGCAATCAGCCCCAGCATTTT. Residues: CASSNRGQSNQPQHF.